The clone carrying this TCR beta chain was seen once. Antigen unknown. This entry comes from a study of OX40 agonist ivuxolimab in advanced cancers. Notes on the study in general: On average, CD8+ T cells showed a greater number of expanded clones than CD4+. Undetermined was the antigen specificity of the expanded peripheral T cells.

TCRdb's copy holds only in-frame clones and misses some; the assay was immunoSEQ multiplex PCR. The table lists roughly 70,000 clones, about 81% of them singletons. The CDR3 extends over 15 amino acids. The germline V gene has CDR1 SGHTA and CDR2 FQGNSA. Trimming at V came to 3 bases and at J to 6 bases, leaving 2 bases not matched to a gene. The rearrangement uses TRBV7-2 and TRBJ2-1, with 13 bases aligning to TRBD2. The material sequenced was CD4+ or CD8+ T cells sorted from blood, taken in a trial of the OX40 agonist ivuxolimab. The source is an adult with an advanced solid tumor such as melanoma, head and neck, liver or kidney cancer. CDR3 sequence reads: CASSLGLAGFNEQFF. The CDR3, as DNA: TGTGCCAGCAGCTTGGGACTAGCGGGATTCAATGAGCAGTTCTTC.